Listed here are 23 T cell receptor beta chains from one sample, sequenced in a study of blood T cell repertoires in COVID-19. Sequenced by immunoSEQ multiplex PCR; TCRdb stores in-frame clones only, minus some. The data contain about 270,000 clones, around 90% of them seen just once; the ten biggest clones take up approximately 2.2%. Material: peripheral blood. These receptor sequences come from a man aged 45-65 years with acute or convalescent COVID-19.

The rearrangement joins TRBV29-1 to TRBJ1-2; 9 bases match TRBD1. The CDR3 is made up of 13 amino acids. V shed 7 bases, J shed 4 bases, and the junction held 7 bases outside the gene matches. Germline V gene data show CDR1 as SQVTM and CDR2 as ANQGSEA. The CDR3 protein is CSDLQGAGYGYTF. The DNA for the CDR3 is TGCAGCGACCTACAGGGGGCTGGCTATGGCTACACCTTC.

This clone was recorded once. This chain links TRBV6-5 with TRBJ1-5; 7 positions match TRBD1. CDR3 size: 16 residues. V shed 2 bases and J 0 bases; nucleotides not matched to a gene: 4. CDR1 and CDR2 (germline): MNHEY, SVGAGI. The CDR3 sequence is CASSYPRQGSNQPQHF. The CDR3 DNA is TGTGCCAGCAGTTACCCTAGACAGGGTAGCAATCAGCCCCAGCATTTT.

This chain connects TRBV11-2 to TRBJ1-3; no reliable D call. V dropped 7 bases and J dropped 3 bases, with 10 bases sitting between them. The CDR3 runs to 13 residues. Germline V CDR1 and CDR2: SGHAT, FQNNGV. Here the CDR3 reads CASTFQVGNTIYF. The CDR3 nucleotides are TGTGCCAGCACCTTTCAGGTTGGAAACACCATATATTTT.

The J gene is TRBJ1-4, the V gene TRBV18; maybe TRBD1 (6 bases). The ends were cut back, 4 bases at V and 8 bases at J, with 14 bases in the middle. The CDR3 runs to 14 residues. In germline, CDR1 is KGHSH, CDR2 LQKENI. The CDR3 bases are TGTGCCAGCTCACGCGACAGGTTGAGCGAAAAACTGTTTTTT. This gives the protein CASSRDRLSEKLFF.

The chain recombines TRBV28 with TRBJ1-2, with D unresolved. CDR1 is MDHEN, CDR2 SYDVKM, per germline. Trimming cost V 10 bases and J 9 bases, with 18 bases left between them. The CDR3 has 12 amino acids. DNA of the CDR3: TGTGCCACGAACACAGACGCTCGAAGCTACACCTTC. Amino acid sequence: CATNTDARSYTF.

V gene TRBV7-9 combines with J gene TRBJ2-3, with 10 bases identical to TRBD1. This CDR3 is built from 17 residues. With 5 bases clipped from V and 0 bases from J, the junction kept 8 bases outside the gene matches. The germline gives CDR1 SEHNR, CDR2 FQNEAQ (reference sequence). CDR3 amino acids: CASSPSGTGASTDTQYF. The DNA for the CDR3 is TGTGCCAGCAGCCCCTCCGGGACAGGGGCGAGCACAGATACGCAGTATTTT. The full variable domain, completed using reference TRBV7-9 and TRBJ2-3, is DTGVSQNPRHKITKRGQNVTFRCDPISEHNRLYWYRQTLGQGPEFLTYFQNEAQLEKSRLLSDRFSAERPKGSFSTLEIQRTEQGDSAMYLCASSPSGTGASTDTQYFGPGTRLTVL.

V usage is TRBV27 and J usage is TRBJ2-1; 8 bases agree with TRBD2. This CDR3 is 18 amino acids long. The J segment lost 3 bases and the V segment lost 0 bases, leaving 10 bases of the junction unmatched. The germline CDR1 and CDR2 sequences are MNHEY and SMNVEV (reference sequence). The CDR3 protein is CASSLSPPRGGNYNEQFF. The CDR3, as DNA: TGTGCCAGCAGTTTATCGCCCCCCCGGGGGGGAAACTACAATGAGCAGTTCTTC.

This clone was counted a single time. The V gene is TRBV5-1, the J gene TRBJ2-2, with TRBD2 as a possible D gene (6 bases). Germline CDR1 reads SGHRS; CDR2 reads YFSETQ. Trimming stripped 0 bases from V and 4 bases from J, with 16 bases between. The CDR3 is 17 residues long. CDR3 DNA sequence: TGCGCCAGCAGCTTGGCTCCGGGACTGGAGGGCACCGGGGAGCTGTTTTTT. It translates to CASSLAPGLEGTGELFF.

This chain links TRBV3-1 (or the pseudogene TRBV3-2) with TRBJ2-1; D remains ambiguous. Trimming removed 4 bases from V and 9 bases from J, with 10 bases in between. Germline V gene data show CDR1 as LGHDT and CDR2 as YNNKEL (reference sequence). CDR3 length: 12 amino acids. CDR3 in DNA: TGTGCCAGCAGCCCCTCGACTCTTGAGCAGTTCTTC. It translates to CASSPSTLEQFF.

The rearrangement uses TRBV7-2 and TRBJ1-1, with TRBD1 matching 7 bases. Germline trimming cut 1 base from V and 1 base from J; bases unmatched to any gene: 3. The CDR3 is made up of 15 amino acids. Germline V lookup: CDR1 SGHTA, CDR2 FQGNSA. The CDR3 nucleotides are TGTGCCAGCAGCTTAGGGGGACAGTCGAACACTGAAGCTTTCTTT. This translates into CASSLGGQSNTEAFF.

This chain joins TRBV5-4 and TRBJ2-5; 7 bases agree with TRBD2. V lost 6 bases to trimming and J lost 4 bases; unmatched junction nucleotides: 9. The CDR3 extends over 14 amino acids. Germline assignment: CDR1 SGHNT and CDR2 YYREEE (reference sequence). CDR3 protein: CASTQGGGGETQYF. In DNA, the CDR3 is TGTGCCAGCACCCAGGGCGGGGGAGGAGAGACCCAGTACTTC.

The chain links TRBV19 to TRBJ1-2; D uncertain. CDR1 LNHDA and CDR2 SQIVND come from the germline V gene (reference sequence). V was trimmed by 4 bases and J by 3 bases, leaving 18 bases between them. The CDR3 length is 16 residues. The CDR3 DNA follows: TGTGCCAGTAGTAGTACCACACTCAGACTTCACTATGGCTACACCTTC. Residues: CASSSTTLRLHYGYTF.

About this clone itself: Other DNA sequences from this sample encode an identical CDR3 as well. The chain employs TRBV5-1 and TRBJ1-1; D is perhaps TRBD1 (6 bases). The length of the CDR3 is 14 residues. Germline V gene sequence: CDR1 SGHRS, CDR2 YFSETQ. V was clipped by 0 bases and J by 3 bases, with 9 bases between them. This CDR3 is CASSLVGGDTEAFF. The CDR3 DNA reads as TGCGCCAGCAGCTTGGTAGGGGGGGACACTGAAGCTTTCTTT.

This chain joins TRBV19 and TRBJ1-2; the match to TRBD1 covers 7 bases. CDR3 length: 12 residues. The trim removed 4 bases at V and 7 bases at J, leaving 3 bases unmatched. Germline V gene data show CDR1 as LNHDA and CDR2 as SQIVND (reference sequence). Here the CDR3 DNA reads TGTGCCAGTAGTAGTGGGACAGTTGGCTACACCTTC. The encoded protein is CASSSGTVGYTF.

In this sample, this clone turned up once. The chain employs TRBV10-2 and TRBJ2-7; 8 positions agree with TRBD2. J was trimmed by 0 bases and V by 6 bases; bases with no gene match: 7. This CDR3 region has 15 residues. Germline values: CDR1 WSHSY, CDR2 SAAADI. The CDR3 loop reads CASRTTSGLSYEQYF. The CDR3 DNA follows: TGCGCCAGCAGGACAACTAGCGGTCTCTCCTACGAGCAGTACTTC.

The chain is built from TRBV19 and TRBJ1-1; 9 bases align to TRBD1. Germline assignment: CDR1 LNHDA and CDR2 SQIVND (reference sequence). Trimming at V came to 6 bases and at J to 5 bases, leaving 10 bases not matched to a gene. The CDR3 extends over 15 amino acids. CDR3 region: CASSRTGEVRTEAFF. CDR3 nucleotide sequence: TGTGCCAGTAGCAGGACAGGGGAGGTGAGGACTGAAGCTTTCTTT. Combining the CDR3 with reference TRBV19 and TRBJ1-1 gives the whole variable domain DGGITQSPKYLFRKEGQNVTLSCEQNLNHDAMYWYRQDPGQGLRLIYYSQIVNDFQKGDIAEGYSVSREKKESFPLTVTSAQKNPTAFYLCASSRTGEVRTEAFFGQGTRLTVV.

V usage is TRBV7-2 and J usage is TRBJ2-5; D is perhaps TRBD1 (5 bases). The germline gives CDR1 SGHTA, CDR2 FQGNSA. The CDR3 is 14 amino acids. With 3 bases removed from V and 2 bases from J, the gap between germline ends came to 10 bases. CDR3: CASSLGQQQETQYF. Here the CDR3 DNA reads TGTGCCAGCAGCTTGGGGCAGCAACAAGAGACCCAGTACTTC.

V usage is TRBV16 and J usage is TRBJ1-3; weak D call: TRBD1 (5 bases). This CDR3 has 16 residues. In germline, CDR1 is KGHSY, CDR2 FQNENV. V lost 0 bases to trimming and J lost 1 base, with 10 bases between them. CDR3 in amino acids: CASSQSPGFSGNTIYF. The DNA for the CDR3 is TGTGCCAGCAGCCAATCCCCAGGGTTTTCTGGAAACACCATATATTTT.

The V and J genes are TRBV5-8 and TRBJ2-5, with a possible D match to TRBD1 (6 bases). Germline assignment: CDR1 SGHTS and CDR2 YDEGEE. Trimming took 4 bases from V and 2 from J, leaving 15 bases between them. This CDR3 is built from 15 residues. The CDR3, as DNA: TGTGCCAGCAGCCACCGGACAGCTCTACAAGAGACCCAGTACTTC. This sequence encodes CASSHRTALQETQYF.

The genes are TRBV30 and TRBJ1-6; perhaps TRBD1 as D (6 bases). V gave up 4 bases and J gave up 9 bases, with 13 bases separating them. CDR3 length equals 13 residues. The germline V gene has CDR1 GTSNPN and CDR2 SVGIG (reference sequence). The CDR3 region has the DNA TGTGCCTGGACTCAGGGGAATTTTTCACCCCTCCACTTT. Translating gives CAWTQGNFSPLHF.

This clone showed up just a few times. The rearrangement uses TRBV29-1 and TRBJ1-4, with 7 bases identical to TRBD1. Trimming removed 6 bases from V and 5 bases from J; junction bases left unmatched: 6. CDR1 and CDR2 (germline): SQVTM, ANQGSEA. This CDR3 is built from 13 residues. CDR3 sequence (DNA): TGCAGCGTCGCTCGGGACAGCAATGAAAAACTGTTTTTT. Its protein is CSVARDSNEKLFF.

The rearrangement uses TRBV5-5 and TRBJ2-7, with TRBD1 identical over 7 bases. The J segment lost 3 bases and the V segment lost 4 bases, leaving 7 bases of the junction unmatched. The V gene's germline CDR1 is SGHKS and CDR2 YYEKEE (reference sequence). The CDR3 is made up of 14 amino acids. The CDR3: CASSPTGVRYEQYF. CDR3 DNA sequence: TGTGCCAGCAGCCCAACAGGGGTCCGCTACGAGCAGTACTTC.

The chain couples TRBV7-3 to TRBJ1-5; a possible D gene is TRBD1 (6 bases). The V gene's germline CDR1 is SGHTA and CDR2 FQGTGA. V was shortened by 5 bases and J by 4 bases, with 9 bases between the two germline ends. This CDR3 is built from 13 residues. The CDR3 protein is CASSRQVNQPQHF. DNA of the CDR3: TGTGCCAGCAGCCGACAGGTGAATCAGCCCCAGCATTTT. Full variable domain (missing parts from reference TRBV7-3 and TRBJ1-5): GAGVSQTPSNKVTEKGKYVELRCDPISGHTALYWYRQSLGQGPEFLIYFQGTGAADDSGLPNDRFFAVRPEGSVSTLKIQRTERGDSAVYLCASSRQVNQPQHFGDGTRLSIL.